The clone carrying this T cell receptor beta chain came up many times. Its cognate antigen is unknown. Recently diagnosed hyperthyroidism of less than 2 months' duration affected patients aged 18 to 65. On the basis of clinical symptoms, serum thyroxine and TRAb, thyroid ultrasound and orbital computed tomography, diagnoses were made. The data derive from a study of T cells in Graves' hyperthyroidism and ophthalmopathy. Overall study findings and caveats: Onset of ophthalmopathy came a median around 6.5 months after the model predicted it. From stable hyperthyroidism, ophthalmopathy was separated by a 13 V-J model.

Amplification of TCR beta CDR3 regions was performed using RNA transcripts as template. The HTBI set primed first-round TCR CDR3 RT-PCR. TCRdb analysed the multiplex PCR reads with MiXCR anew, one entry per CDR3 protein. The sample lists almost 600,000 distinct CDR3 sequences, about half occurring once. This TCR derives from a woman younger than 35 with Graves' hyperthyroidism. Sequenced input: peripheral blood or thyroid tissue (not recorded which).

DNA for the CDR3: TGTGCCAGTAGTAACCCGGCTAGCGGGGACTACGAGCAGTACTTC. Amino acids: CASSNPASGDYEQYF. This chain uses TRBV19 with TRBJ2-7; TRBD2 matches at 9 bases. CDR1 is LNHDA and CDR2 is SQIVND in the germline V gene (reference sequence). The CDR3 is 15 amino acids. Trimming removed 4 bases from V and 3 bases from J; junction bases left unmatched: 7. Drawing the rest from reference TRBV19 and TRBJ2-7, the complete variable domain is DGGITQSPKYLFRKEGQNVTLSCEQNLNHDAMYWYRQDPGQGLRLIYYSQIVNDFQKGDIAEGYSVSREKKESFPLTVTSAQKNPTAFYLCASSNPASGDYEQYFGPGTRLTVT.